Ten or more counts support the clone carrying this T cell receptor beta chain. Its specificity is unknown. TCRdb fed the reads into MiXCR, producing one record per CDR3 protein. This sample has under 200,000 distinct CDR3 sequences, with roughly 9.8% found just once. This sample was taken from a study of T cell repertoires in cytomegalovirus infection. As for the study in general: Matching HLA type and CMV infection were both indicated by public TCR beta signatures.

Notes on the study in general: Cumulative public TCR beta family frequency identified carriers of CMV plus the relevant HLA. In two of eight donors, the top clonotype was HLA-C-restricted CMV-specific.

CDR1 SGHTA and CDR2 FQGNSA come from the germline V gene. V lost 1 base, J lost 6 bases, and 6 bases stayed unmatched. The CDR3 runs 15 residues. The specimen sequenced was PBMCs. The chain is built from TRBV7-2 and TRBJ1-5; 7 bases align to TRBD1. The receptor's source is a human donor in good health (CMV status not recorded). Some clones in this sample may be carry-over from other donors' samples. Written as DNA, the CDR3 is TGTGCCAGCAGCTTAGAAGGGACAGTTGGTCAGCCCCAGCATTTT. As protein: CASSLEGTVGQPQHF.